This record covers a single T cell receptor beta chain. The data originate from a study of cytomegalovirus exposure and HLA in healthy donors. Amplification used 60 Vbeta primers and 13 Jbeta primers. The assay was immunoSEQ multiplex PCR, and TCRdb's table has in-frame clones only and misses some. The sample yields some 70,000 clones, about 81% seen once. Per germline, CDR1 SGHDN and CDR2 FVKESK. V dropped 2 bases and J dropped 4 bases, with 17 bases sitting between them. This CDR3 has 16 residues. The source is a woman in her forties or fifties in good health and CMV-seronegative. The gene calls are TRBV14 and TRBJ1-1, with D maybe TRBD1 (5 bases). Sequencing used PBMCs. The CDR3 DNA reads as TGTGCCAGCAGCCAATGGCAGGGTACGATATTCACTGAAGCTTTCTTT. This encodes CASSQWQGTIFTEAFF.